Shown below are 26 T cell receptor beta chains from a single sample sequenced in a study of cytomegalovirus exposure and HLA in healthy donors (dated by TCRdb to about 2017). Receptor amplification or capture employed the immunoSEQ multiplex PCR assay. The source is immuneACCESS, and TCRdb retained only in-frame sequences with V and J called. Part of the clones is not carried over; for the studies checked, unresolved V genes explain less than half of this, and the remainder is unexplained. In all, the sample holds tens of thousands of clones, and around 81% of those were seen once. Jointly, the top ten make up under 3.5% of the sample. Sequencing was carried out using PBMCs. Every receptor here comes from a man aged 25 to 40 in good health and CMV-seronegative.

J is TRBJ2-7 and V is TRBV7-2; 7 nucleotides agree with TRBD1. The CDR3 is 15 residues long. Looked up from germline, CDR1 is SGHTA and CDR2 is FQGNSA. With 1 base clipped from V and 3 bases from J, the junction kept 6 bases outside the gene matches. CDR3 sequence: CASSLEGDSYYEQYV. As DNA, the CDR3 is TGTGCCAGCAGCTTAGAGGGGGACAGCTACTACGAGCAGTACGTC.

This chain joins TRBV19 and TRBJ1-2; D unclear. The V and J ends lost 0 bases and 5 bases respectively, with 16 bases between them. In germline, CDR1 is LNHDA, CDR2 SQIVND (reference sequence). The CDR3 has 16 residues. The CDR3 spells CASSIDRRGRWYGYTF. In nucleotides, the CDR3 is TGTGCCAGTAGTATAGATCGAAGAGGGAGGTGGTATGGCTACACCTTC. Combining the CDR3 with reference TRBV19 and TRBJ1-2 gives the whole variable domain DGGITQSPKYLFRKEGQNVTLSCEQNLNHDAMYWYRQDPGQGLRLIYYSQIVNDFQKGDIAEGYSVSREKKESFPLTVTSAQKNPTAFYLCASSIDRRGRWYGYTFGSGTRLTVV.

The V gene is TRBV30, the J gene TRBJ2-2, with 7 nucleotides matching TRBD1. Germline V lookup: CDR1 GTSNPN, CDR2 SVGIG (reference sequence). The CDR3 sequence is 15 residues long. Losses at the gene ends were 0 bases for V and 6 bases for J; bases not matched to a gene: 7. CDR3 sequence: CAWSVGGSVAGELFF. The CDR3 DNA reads TGTGCCTGGAGTGTAGGGGGCAGTGTGGCCGGGGAGCTGTTTTTT.

In DNA form, the CDR3 reads TGTGCCAGCAGCTTAGACGGGAGCTCCTACGAGCAGTACGTC. It specifies CASSLDGSSYEQYV. This chain uses TRBV7-9 with TRBJ2-7; tentative D call: TRBD2 (6 bases). The germline V gene has CDR1 SEHNR and CDR2 FQNEAQ (reference sequence). The CDR3 covers 14 residues. Trimming took 1 base from V and 0 from J, leaving 7 bases between them.

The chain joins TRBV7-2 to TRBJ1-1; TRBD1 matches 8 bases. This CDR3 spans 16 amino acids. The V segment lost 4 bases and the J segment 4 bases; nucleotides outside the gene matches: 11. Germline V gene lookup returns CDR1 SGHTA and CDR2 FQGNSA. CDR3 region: CASSSGQGTGGTEAFF. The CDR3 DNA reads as TGTGCCAGCAGCTCCGGACAGGGAACGGGTGGCACTGAAGCTTTCTTT.

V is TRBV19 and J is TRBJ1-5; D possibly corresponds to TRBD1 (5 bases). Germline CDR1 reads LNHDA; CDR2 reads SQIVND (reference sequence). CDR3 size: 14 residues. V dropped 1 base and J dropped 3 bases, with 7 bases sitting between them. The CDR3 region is CASSIAGFNQPQHF. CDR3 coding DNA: TGTGCCAGTAGTATAGCAGGGTTCAATCAGCCCCAGCATTTT.

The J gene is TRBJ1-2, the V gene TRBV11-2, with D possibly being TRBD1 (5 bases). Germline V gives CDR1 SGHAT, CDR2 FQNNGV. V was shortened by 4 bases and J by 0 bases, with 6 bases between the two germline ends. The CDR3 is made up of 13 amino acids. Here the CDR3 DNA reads TGTGCCAGCAGCTCGACAGCTAACTATGGCTACACCTTC. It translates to CASSSTANYGYTF.

DNA for the CDR3: TGTGCCAGCAGTCGTCCTAGCCGGGAGACCCAGTACTTC. As protein: CASSRPSRETQYF. The chain carries TRBV28 and TRBJ2-5, with D perhaps matching TRBD2 (5 bases). The germline V and J ends were trimmed by 5 bases and 5 bases, with 12 bases remaining between them. The length of the CDR3 is 13 residues. Germline CDR1 is MDHEN and CDR2 is SYDVKM.

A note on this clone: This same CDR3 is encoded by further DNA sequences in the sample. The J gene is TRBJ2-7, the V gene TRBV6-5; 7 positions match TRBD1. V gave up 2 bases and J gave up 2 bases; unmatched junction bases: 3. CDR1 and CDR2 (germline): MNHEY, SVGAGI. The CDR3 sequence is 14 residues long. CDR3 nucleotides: TGTGCCAGCAGTTACCTGACAGGGACCTACGAGCAGTACTTC. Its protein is CASSYLTGTYEQYF.

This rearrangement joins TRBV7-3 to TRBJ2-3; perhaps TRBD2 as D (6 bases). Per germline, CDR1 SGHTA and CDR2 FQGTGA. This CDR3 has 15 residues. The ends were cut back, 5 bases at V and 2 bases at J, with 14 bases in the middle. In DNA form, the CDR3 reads TGTGCCAGCAGCCCTGGGGACTTCTTCACAGATACGCAGTATTTT. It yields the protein CASSPGDFFTDTQYF. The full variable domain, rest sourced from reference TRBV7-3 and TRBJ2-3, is GAGVSQTPSNKVTEKGKYVELRCDPISGHTALYWYRQSLGQGPEFLIYFQGTGAADDSGLPNDRFFAVRPEGSVSTLKIQRTERGDSAVYLCASSPGDFFTDTQYFGPGTRLTVL.

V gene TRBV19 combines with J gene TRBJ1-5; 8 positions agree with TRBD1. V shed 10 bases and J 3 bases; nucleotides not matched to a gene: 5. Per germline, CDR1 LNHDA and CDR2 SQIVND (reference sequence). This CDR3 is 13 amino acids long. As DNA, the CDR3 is TGTGCCACCGACAGGGGTTACAATCAGCCCCAGCATTTT. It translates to CATDRGYNQPQHF.

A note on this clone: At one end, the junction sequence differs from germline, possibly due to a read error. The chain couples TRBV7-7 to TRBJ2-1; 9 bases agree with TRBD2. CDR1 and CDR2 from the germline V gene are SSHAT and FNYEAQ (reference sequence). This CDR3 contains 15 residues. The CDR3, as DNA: TGTGCTAGCAGCTCCGGCGGGGGGGCAAGGGCTGAGCAGTTCTTC. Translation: CASSSGGGARAEQFF.

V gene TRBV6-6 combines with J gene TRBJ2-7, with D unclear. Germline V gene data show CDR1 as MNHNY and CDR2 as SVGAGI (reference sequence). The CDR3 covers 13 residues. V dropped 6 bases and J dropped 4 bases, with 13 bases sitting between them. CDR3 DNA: TGTGCCAGCAGCTTACACAGTGGGTACGAGCAGTACGTC. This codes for CASSLHSGYEQYV.

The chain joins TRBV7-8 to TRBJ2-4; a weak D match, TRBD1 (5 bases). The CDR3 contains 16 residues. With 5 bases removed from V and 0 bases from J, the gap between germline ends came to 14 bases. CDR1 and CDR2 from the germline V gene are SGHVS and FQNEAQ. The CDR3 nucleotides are TGTGCCAGCAGCCCCGACAGTCCCTTAGCCAAAAACATTCAGTACTTC. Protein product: CASSPDSPLAKNIQYF. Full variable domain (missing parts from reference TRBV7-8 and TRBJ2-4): GAGVSQSPRYKVAKRGQDVALRCDPISGHVSLFWYQQALGQGPEFLTYFQNEAQLDKSGLPSDRFFAERPEGSVSTLKIQRTQQEDSAVYLCASSPDSPLAKNIQYFGAGTRLSVL.

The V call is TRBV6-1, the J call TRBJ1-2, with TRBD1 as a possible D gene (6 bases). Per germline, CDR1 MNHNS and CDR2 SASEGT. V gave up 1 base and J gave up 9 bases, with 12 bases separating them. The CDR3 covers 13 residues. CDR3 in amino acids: CASSEGQAPSYTF. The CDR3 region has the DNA TGTGCCAGCAGTGAAGGACAGGCGCCGAGCTACACCTTC.

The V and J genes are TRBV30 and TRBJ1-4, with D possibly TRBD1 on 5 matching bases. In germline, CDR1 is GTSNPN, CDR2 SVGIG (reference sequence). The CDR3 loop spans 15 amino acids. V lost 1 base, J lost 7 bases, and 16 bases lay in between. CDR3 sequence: CAWSGRAGWGEKLFF. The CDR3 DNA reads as TGTGCCTGGAGTGGTCGGGCAGGGTGGGGTGAAAAACTGTTTTTT.

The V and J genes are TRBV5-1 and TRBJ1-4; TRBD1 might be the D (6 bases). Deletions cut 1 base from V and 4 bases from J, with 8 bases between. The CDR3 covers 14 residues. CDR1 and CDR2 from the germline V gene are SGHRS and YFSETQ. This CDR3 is CASSLQQGNEKLFF. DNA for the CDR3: TGCGCCAGCAGCTTGCAACAGGGTAATGAAAAACTGTTTTTT.

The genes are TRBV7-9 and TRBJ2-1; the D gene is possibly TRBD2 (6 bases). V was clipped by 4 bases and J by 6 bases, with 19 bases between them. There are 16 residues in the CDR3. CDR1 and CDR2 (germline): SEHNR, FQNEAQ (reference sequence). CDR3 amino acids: CASSYKGLAQLNEQFF. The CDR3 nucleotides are TGTGCCAGCAGCTATAAGGGGCTAGCGCAACTCAATGAGCAGTTCTTC.

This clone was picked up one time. This chain's CDR3 is CASSLKSTLTRLYGYTF. In DNA form, the CDR3 reads TGTGCCAGCAGTTTAAAATCTACACTAACTAGACTCTATGGCTACACCTTC. This chain connects TRBV28 to TRBJ1-2, with D unclear. In germline, CDR1 is MDHEN, CDR2 SYDVKM. The V and J ends lost 2 bases and 4 bases respectively, with 20 bases between them. The CDR3 totals 17 residues.

CDR3 sequence: CASSLDTSGRSLGEQFF. The CDR3 DNA follows: TGTGCCAGCAGCTTAGATACTAGCGGGAGGTCGTTGGGTGAGCAGTTCTTC. V and J are TRBV11-3 and TRBJ2-1; 12 positions match TRBD2. Germline loops: CDR1 SGHNT, CDR2 YENEEA. Trimming removed 0 bases from V and 9 bases from J; junction bases left unmatched: 9. CDR3 size: 17 residues.

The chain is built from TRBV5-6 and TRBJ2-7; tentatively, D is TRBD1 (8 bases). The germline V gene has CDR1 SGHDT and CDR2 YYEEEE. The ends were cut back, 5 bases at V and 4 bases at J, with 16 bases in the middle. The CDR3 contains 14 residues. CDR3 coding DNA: TGTGCCAGCAGTCACAGGGGGGGTAGGTACGAGCAGTACTTC. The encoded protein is CASSHRGGRYEQYF.

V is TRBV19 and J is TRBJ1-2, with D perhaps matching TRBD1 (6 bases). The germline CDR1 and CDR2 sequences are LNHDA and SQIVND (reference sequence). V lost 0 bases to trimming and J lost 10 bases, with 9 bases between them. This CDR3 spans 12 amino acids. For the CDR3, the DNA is TGTGCCAGTAGTATAGAGGCAGGGGACTACACCTTC. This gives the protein CASSIEAGDYTF. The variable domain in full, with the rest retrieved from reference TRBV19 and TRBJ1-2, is DGGITQSPKYLFRKEGQNVTLSCEQNLNHDAMYWYRQDPGQGLRLIYYSQIVNDFQKGDIAEGYSVSREKKESFPLTVTSAQKNPTAFYLCASSIEAGDYTFGSGTRLTVV.

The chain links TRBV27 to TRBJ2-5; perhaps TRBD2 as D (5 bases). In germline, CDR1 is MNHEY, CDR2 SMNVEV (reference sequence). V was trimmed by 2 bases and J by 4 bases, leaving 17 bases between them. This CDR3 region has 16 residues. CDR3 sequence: CASSLSRETPIETQYF. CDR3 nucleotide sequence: TGTGCCAGCAGTTTAAGTAGGGAGACTCCCATAGAGACCCAGTACTTC.

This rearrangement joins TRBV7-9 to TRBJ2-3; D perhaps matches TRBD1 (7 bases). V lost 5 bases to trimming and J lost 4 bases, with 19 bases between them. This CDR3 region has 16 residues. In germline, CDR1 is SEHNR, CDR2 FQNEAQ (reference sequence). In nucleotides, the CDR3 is TGTGCCAGCAGCCCAGGGGGGACTGCGATCTCAGATACGCAGTATTTT. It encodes CASSPGGTAISDTQYF.

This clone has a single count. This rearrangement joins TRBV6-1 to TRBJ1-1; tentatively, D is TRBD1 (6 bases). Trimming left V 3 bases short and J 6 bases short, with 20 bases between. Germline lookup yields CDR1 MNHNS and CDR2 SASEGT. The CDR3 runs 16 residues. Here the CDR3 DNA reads TGTGCCAGCAGTGACCGCGGGGAGGGGGGAGGTGCTGAAGCTTTCTTT. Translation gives CASSDRGEGGGAEAFF.

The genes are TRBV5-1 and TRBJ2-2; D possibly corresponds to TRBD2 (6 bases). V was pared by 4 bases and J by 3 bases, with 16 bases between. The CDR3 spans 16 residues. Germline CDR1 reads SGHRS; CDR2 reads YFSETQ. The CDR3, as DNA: TGCGCCAGCAGCCCCGCCCCATGGGGGGACACCGGGGAGCTGTTTTTT. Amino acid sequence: CASSPAPWGDTGELFF. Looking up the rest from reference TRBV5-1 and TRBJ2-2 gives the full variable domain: KAGVTQTPRYLIKTRGQQVTLSCSPISGHRSVSWYQQTPGQGLQFLFEYFSETQRNKGNFPGRFSGRQFSNSRSEMNVSTLELGDSALYLCASSPAPWGDTGELFFGEGSRLTVL.